Listed below are T cell receptor beta chains from one sample, sequenced in a study of CD8+CD57+ T cells in acquired aplastic anemia. TCRdb reprocessed the reads via MiXCR and lists one record per CDR3 protein. The repertoire consists of about 270,000 distinct CDR3 sequences, with approximately 56% occurring once and the leading ten covering around 7.6%. Material: sorted CD4+, CD8+, or CD8+CD57+ T cells (not recorded which) from PBMCs. These receptors were obtained from a human donor with severe aplastic anemia or a healthy control (not recorded which). Each CDR3 is given with its conserved first and last residue. The D gene is left open where the match is weak. A row's size may be missing; if present it is once, few, many or a size class.

clone size,D gene,V gene,J gene,CDR3 protein,CDR3 DNA
few,-,TRBV15,TRBJ1-4,CATSSPVRLEEKLFF,TGTGCCACCAGCTCCCCGGTGCGCCTAGAGGAAAAACTGTTTTTT
many,TRBD2,TRBV12-3/TRBV12-4,TRBJ2-5,CASSLTLAGGGDF,TGTGCCAGCAGTTTAACCCTAGCGGGGGGGGGTGACTTC
-,TRBD1,TRBV7-8,TRBJ1-4,CASSQTRGGLSEKLFF,TGTGCCAGCAGCCAGACCCGAGGGGGCCTAAGTGAAAAACTGTTTTTT
-,TRBD1,TRBV9,TRBJ1-1,CASSPAGTGGPGTEAFF,TGTGCCAGCAGCCCGGCCGGGACAGGGGGCCCTGGCACTGAAGCTTTCTTT
-,TRBD1,TRBV25-1,TRBJ2-2,CASSGPGQGAFGELFF,TGTGCCAGCAGTGGACCGGGACAGGGGGCCTTCGGGGAGCTGTTTTTT
-,TRBD2,TRBV5-1,TRBJ2-7,CASSLTSGSNYEQYF,TGCGCCAGCAGCTTAACTAGCGGGAGTAACTACGAGCAGTACTTC
-,TRBD1,TRBV7-2,TRBJ1-3,CASSTKTGIGNTIYF,TGTGCCAGCAGCACGAAGACAGGGATAGGAAACACCATATATTTT
-,TRBD1,TRBV18,TRBJ2-2,CASSPRDRGNTGELFF,TGTGCCAGCTCACCTAGAGACAGGGGGAACACCGGGGAGCTGTTTTTT
many,-,TRBV29-1,TRBJ2-7,CSVEGGRFYEQYF,TGCAGCGTTGAGGGGGGAAGGTTCTACGAGCAGTACTTC
once,-,TRBV7-9,TRBJ1-1,CASSFGGSGRVAFF,TGTGCCAGCAGCTTTGGTGGTTCGGGGAGGGTTGCTTTCTTT
once,-,TRBV2,TRBJ1-2,CASSEQGFGYTF,TGTGCCAGCAGTGAACAGGGTTTTGGCTACACCTTC
many,-,TRBV6-5,TRBJ2-7,CASSPTPGTTYEQYF,TGTGCCAGCAGTCCCACTCCGGGGACCACCTACGAGCAGTACTTC
-,TRBD1,TRBV19,TRBJ1-5,CASRHRGGERPQHF,TGTGCCAGTAGGCACAGGGGCGGGGAAAGGCCCCAGCATTTT
-,-,TRBV5-6,TRBJ1-2,CASSLSGQVYGYTF,TGTGCCAGCAGCTTGTCCGGGCAGGTTTATGGCTACACCTTC
few,-,TRBV7-2,TRBJ1-6,CASSPWGVVRSPLHF,TGTGCCAGCAGCCCCTGGGGGGTTGTACGTTCACCCCTCCACTTT